These 21 T cell receptor beta chains share one sample of origin, sequenced in a study of pediatric ulcerative colitis. The table came from immunoSEQ multiplex PCR; TCRdb's copy has only in-frame clones and leaves some out. This table holds 55,000 to 70,000 clones, 85% to 90% found once. Material for sequencing was blood. The receptors derive from a boy between 10 and 17 years old who was a control in a study of pediatric ulcerative colitis.

This chain connects TRBV19 to TRBJ1-1; the D gene is possibly TRBD1 (5 bases). CDR1 is LNHDA and CDR2 is SQIVND in the germline V gene (reference sequence). Trimming shortened V by 0 bases and J by 11 bases, and 16 bases separated the two germline ends. The CDR3 extends over 14 amino acids. DNA of the CDR3: TGTGCCAGTAGTATAGACAAACAGCTTAGGGGCGCTTTCTTT. Its protein product is CASSIDKQLRGAFF.

CDR3 sequence reads: CASSLIDSSYEQYF. CDR3 bases: TGCGCCAGCAGCCTGATAGACAGCTCCTACGAGCAGTACTTC. The rearrangement uses TRBV4-1 and TRBJ2-7; weak D call: TRBD1 (5 bases). The V gene's germline CDR1 is MGHRA and CDR2 YSYEKL. This CDR3 is built from 14 residues. Trimming stripped 4 bases from V and 0 bases from J, with 10 bases between.

The chain couples TRBV18 to TRBJ1-6; D gene ambiguous. The CDR3 is made up of 15 amino acids. V shed 1 base and J shed 7 bases, with 11 bases lying between them. From germline, CDR1 is KGHSH and CDR2 LQKENI. In DNA form, the CDR3 reads TGTGCCAGCTCACCACAGGCAACAGAAAATTCACCCCTCCACTTT. Amino acid sequence: CASSPQATENSPLHF.

The rearrangement uses TRBV28 and TRBJ1-5; D possibly corresponds to TRBD1 (5 bases). V was clipped by 2 bases and J by 1 base, with 12 bases between them. The germline V gene encodes CDR1 MDHEN and CDR2 SYDVKM. This CDR3 comprises 16 residues. The CDR3 region has the DNA TGTGCCAGCAGTTTAGATGGAGGGGCAAGCAATCAGCCCCAGCATTTT. It specifies CASSLDGGASNQPQHF. Drawing the rest from reference TRBV28 and TRBJ1-5, the complete variable domain is DVKVTQSSRYLVKRTGEKVFLECVQDMDHENMFWYRQDPGLGLRLIYFSYDVKMKEKGDIPEGYSVSREKKERFSLILESASTNQTSMYLCASSLDGGASNQPQHFGDGTRLSIL.

V usage is TRBV4-2 and J usage is TRBJ2-7, with D perhaps being TRBD1 or TRBD2 (5 bases each). The germline V and J ends were trimmed by 2 bases and 3 bases, with 17 bases remaining between them. CDR1 is LGHNA and CDR2 is YNFKEQ in the germline V gene. The CDR3 is made up of 16 amino acids. Here the CDR3 DNA reads TGTGCCAGCAGCCAACCTGAGTCCCGGGACGTCTACGAGCAGTACTTC. The encoded protein is CASSQPESRDVYEQYF.

The chain couples TRBV7-6 to TRBJ1-1; TRBD1 matches 7 bases. The CDR3 consists of 16 residues. Germline assignment: CDR1 SGHVS and CDR2 FNYEAQ. J was trimmed by 7 bases and V by 1 base; bases with no gene match: 12. Here the CDR3 DNA reads TGTGCCAGCAGCTTAGGACAGGGTGATACGCCCGGTGAAGCTTTCTTT. It codes for CASSLGQGDTPGEAFF.

This clone was found a few times. The chain employs TRBV4-3 and TRBJ2-6; no clear D gene. Germline CDR1 and CDR2: LGHNA and YSLEER. Trimming took 1 base from V and 1 from J, leaving 8 bases between them. The CDR3 has 16 residues. The CDR3 nucleotides are TGCGCCAGCAGCCAAGCTGGCGCATCTGGGGCCAACGTCCTGACTTTC. It translates to CASSQAGASGANVLTF.

The rearrangement joins TRBV7-3 to TRBJ1-1; D is unresolved. Between the trimmed V and J ends, which lost 5 bases and 1 base, there was a span of 8 bases. The CDR3 is made up of 13 amino acids. Germline values: CDR1 SGHTA, CDR2 FQGTGA. CDR3 region: CASSAEENTEAFF. CDR3 in DNA: TGTGCCAGCAGCGCCGAGGAGAACACTGAAGCTTTCTTT.

The genes are TRBV28 and TRBJ1-2; 8 nucleotides agree with TRBD1. This CDR3 contains 13 residues. Trimming at V came to 5 bases and at J to 6 bases, leaving 5 bases not matched to a gene. CDR1 and CDR2 from the germline V gene are MDHEN and SYDVKM. CDR3 region: CASSPTGGHGYTF. In DNA form, the CDR3 reads TGTGCCAGCAGTCCAACAGGGGGGCATGGCTACACCTTC.

This chain joins TRBV5-5 and TRBJ1-3, with 7 bases lining up with TRBD1. This CDR3 region has 16 residues. From germline, CDR1 is SGHKS and CDR2 YYEKEE (reference sequence). J was trimmed by 2 bases and V by 2 bases; bases with no gene match: 7. Here the CDR3 DNA reads TGTGCCAGCAGCTTACCGGGACAGACTGCTGGAAACACCATATATTTT. It yields the protein CASSLPGQTAGNTIYF.

This clone was observed a few times. CDR3 sequence reads: CASSPIQGIAFF. CDR3 DNA: TGCGCCAGCAGCCCTATCCAGGGGATAGCTTTCTTT. The rearrangement uses TRBV4-1 and TRBJ1-1; D may be TRBD1 (6 bases). CDR3 length: 12 residues. CDR1 and CDR2 from the germline V gene are MGHRA and YSYEKL. The ends were cut back, 4 bases at V and 10 bases at J, with 13 bases in the middle.

J is TRBJ2-7 and V is TRBV7-2; D unresolved. V gave up 3 bases and J gave up 4 bases, with 4 bases separating them. Per the germline V gene, CDR1 is SGHTA and CDR2 is FQGNSA. The CDR3 runs 11 residues. This CDR3 is CASSFDYEQYF. Written as DNA, the CDR3 is TGTGCCAGCAGCTTTGATTACGAGCAGTACTTC.

The chain has TRBV19 and TRBJ1-2; weak D call: TRBD1 (5 bases). Trimming cost V 8 bases and J 2 bases, with 9 bases left between them. The CDR3 is 12 residues long. Germline CDR1 LNHDA, CDR2 SQIVND (reference sequence). The CDR3 DNA reads as TGTGCCAGTCAGGGATACAACTATGGCTACACCTTC. This encodes CASQGYNYGYTF.

The V and J genes are TRBV11-2 and TRBJ2-7; tentatively, D is TRBD1 (6 bases). Per germline, CDR1 SGHAT and CDR2 FQNNGV. The V end was cut by 3 bases, the J end by 3 bases, with 15 bases between. The length of the CDR3 is 15 residues. The chain's CDR3 is CASSLGQGGLYEQYF. CDR3 sequence (DNA): TGTGCCAGCAGCTTGGGCCAAGGGGGTCTCTACGAGCAGTACTTC.

The chain links TRBV6-4 to TRBJ2-3, with TRBD2 matching over 9 bases. Germline CDR1 reads MRHNA; CDR2 reads SNTAGT. CDR3 size: 14 residues. V trimming: 3 bases; J trimming: 3 bases; junction bases outside the gene matches: 1. This CDR3 reads CASSEAGGTDTQYF. CDR3 coding DNA: TGTGCCAGCAGTGAAGCGGGGGGAACAGATACGCAGTATTTT.

The count of this clone is one. The chain uses TRBV18 and TRBJ1-6; the D is unclear. The V gene lost 4 bases and the J gene lost 5 bases, with 9 bases spanning the gap. This CDR3 region has 14 residues. Germline values: CDR1 KGHSH, CDR2 LQKENI. The CDR3 protein is CASSRTANNSPLHF. As DNA, the CDR3 is TGTGCCAGCTCACGGACGGCTAATAATTCACCCCTCCACTTT.

The chain recombines TRBV28 with TRBJ1-5; the D is unclear. Germline values: CDR1 MDHEN, CDR2 SYDVKM. The CDR3 consists of 15 residues. Trimming shortened V by 1 base and J by 3 bases, and 10 bases separated the two germline ends. CDR3 amino acids: CASSLSGIYNQPQHF. The DNA of the CDR3 is TGTGCCAGCAGTTTATCGGGGATATACAATCAGCCCCAGCATTTT.

This chain joins TRBV11-2 and TRBJ2-1; D gene unclear. The germline gives CDR1 SGHAT, CDR2 FQNNGV. The CDR3 extends over 14 amino acids. The V gene lost 1 base and the J gene lost 8 bases, with 12 bases spanning the gap. The CDR3 sequence is CASSLGLGQYEQFF. CDR3 nucleotide sequence: TGTGCCAGCAGCTTAGGTCTAGGGCAGTATGAGCAGTTCTTC. Combining the CDR3 with reference TRBV11-2 and TRBJ2-1 gives the whole variable domain EAGVAQSPRYKIIEKRQSVAFWCNPISGHATLYWYQQILGQGPKLLIQFQNNGVVDDSQLPKDRFSAERLKGVDSTLKIQPAKLEDSAVYLCASSLGLGQYEQFFGPGTRLTVL.

The rearrangement links TRBV5-1 to TRBJ1-1; unclear D gene. The V end was cut by 3 bases, the J end by 0 bases, with 12 bases between. This CDR3 comprises 15 residues. The germline V gene has CDR1 SGHRS and CDR2 YFSETQ. The CDR3 nucleotides are TGCGCCAGCAGCTATGGACGGTACATGAACACTGAAGCTTTCTTT. Protein product: CASSYGRYMNTEAFF.

This chain uses TRBV4-2 with TRBJ2-1, with 9 bases that match TRBD2. The CDR3 runs 18 residues. CDR1 and CDR2 (germline): LGHNA, YNFKEQ. The V gene end was trimmed by 0 bases and the J gene end by 9 bases; junction bases not matched to a gene: 15. The CDR3 nucleotides are TGTGCCAGCAGCCAAGATCCGGGACTAGCTGTGGGTGGAAGTGAGCAGTTCTTC. Translation gives CASSQDPGLAVGGSEQFF.

The CDR3 DNA follows: TGTGCCAGCAGTGAAGCGTCCGCGGCGGGGACCGGGGAGCTGTTTTTT. Translating it yields CASSEASAAGTGELFF. This chain uses TRBV6-1 with TRBJ2-2, with D maybe TRBD2 (6 bases). Between the trimmed V and J ends, which lost 0 bases and 5 bases, there was a span of 13 bases. CDR1 is MNHNS and CDR2 is SASEGT in the germline V gene. The CDR3 has 16 amino acids.